This T cell receptor (beta chain) came from a study of CD8 T cells in ankylosing spondylitis. Study-level points and caveats: From matched ankylosing spondylitis synovial fluid, disease-linked clones were reportedly recovered at significantly enriched levels. CD8+ by phenotype, disease-linked clones were relatively rare in peripheral blood.

TCRdb re-called the 5' RACE reads through MiXCR, storing one row per CDR3 protein. Of more than 200,000 distinct CDR3 sequences listed, 20% to 30% are singletons. This CDR3 is 13 amino acids long. The V end lost 3 bases, the J end lost 6 bases, and 14 bases lay between the germline ends. Germline V gene sequence: CDR1 DFQATT, CDR2 SNEGSKA (reference sequence). On this clonotype: No antigen is known for it.

The sample consisted of blood, either unsorted or a sorted T cell fraction (not recorded which). The clonotype comes from a male donor with ankylosing spondylitis or in good health (not recorded which). The chain couples TRBV20-1 to TRBJ1-2, with D possibly TRBD1 on 5 matching bases. The CDR3, as DNA: TGCAGTGCTAGGAACTGGGACCGTGATGGCTACACCTTC. Protein sequence: CSARNWDRDGYTF.